These T cell receptor beta chains were read from a single sample in a study of OX40 agonist ivuxolimab in advanced cancers. Generated by immunoSEQ multiplex PCR, the TCRdb table keeps only in-frame clones and is missing some. The sample holds 50,000 to 75,000 clones, about nine tenths seen once. Here the sequenced sample was CD4+ or CD8+ T cells sorted from blood, taken in a trial of the OX40 agonist ivuxolimab. The receptors shown here come from an adult with an advanced solid tumor such as melanoma, head and neck, liver or kidney cancer. The CDR3 runs from the conserved cysteine through the conserved F or W. Fields, in order: CDR3 DNA, CDR3 protein, J gene, clone size, D gene, V gene. The D gene is left open where the match is weak. Rows may omit the clone size; those that give it use once, few, many or a size class.

CDR3 DNA: TGTGCCAGCAGCTTAGGCGTGGGGGTCTATGGCTACACCTTC
CDR3 protein: CASSLGVGVYGYTF
J gene: TRBJ1-2
clone size: NA
D gene: NA
V gene: TRBV7-9

CDR3 DNA: TGTGCCAGCAGCCGCTCCGGCGGGGGGGTATACGAGCAGTACTTC
CDR3 protein: CASSRSGGGVYEQYF
J gene: TRBJ2-7
clone size: NA
D gene: TRBD2
V gene: TRBV6-5

CDR3 DNA: TGTGCCAGCAGCTTAGGCAATAGGCGGGGGGAAGAGACCCAGTACTTC
CDR3 protein: CASSLGNRRGEETQYF
J gene: TRBJ2-5
clone size: NA
D gene: TRBD2
V gene: TRBV11-2

CDR3 DNA: TGTGCCAGTAGTATAGTTGGTACAGAAAACTATGGCTACACCTTC
CDR3 protein: CASSIVGTENYGYTF
J gene: TRBJ1-2
clone size: NA
D gene: NA
V gene: TRBV19

CDR3 DNA: TGTGCCAGCAGTGAAGGAAACAGAGTCTATGGCTACACCTTC
CDR3 protein: CASSEGNRVYGYTF
J gene: TRBJ1-2
clone size: NA
D gene: NA
V gene: TRBV6-1

CDR3 DNA: TGTGCCAGCAATCCTCCCGGACATTCACCCCTCCACTTT
CDR3 protein: CASNPPGHSPLHF
J gene: TRBJ1-6
clone size: NA
D gene: NA
V gene: TRBV6-1

CDR3 DNA: TGTGCCAGCAGTTTTGGGGGGGGCTACGAGCAGTACTTC
CDR3 protein: CASSFGGGYEQYF
J gene: TRBJ2-7
clone size: NA
D gene: TRBD2
V gene: TRBV27

CDR3 DNA: TGTGCCAGCAGCCAATCTGACAGGGTTAGTGGCTACACCTTC
CDR3 protein: CASSQSDRVSGYTF
J gene: TRBJ1-2
clone size: once
D gene: TRBD1
V gene: TRBV5-4

CDR3 DNA: TGTGCCAGCAGTCAAGGACAGACCTACGAGCAGTACTTC
CDR3 protein: CASSQGQTYEQYF
J gene: TRBJ2-7
clone size: NA
D gene: NA
V gene: TRBV6-6

CDR3 DNA: TGCAGCGTGCCACTATTTGGTAGGGGCAACTATGGCTACACCTTC
CDR3 protein: CSVPLFGRGNYGYTF
J gene: TRBJ1-2
clone size: NA
D gene: NA
V gene: TRBV29-1

CDR3 DNA: TGCGCCAGCAGCCAAGATATAGCACGTCCAGATACGCAGTATTTT
CDR3 protein: CASSQDIARPDTQYF
J gene: TRBJ2-3
clone size: few
D gene: NA
V gene: TRBV4-3

CDR3 DNA: TGCAGTGCTAGTGGGACTCACGAGCAGTACTTC
CDR3 protein: CSASGTHEQYF
J gene: TRBJ2-7
clone size: NA
D gene: NA
V gene: TRBV20-1

CDR3 DNA: TGTGCCAGCAGCCAAGGTGGGACAGGTTATGGCTACACCTTC
CDR3 protein: CASSQGGTGYGYTF
J gene: TRBJ1-2
clone size: NA
D gene: TRBD1
V gene: TRBV2

CDR3 DNA: TGTGCCAGCAGCCCCGGGGCAGGTTTGCGGGGCGGCGTGGATACGCAGTATTTT
CDR3 protein: CASSPGAGLRGGVDTQYF
J gene: TRBJ2-3
clone size: NA
D gene: NA
V gene: TRBV7-2

CDR3 DNA: TGTGCCAGCAGTACCCGGGAACCCGATGAGCAGTTCTTC
CDR3 protein: CASSTREPDEQFF
J gene: TRBJ2-1
clone size: NA
D gene: NA
V gene: TRBV6-1

CDR3 DNA: TGTGCCAGCAGGGAGGGGCGAGTTAGCAATCAGCCCCAGCATTTT
CDR3 protein: CASREGRVSNQPQHF
J gene: TRBJ1-5
clone size: few
D gene: NA
V gene: TRBV6-6

CDR3 DNA: TGTGCCAGCAGCGCACAGGGGGCGCGTGACGAGCAGTACTTC
CDR3 protein: CASSAQGARDEQYF
J gene: TRBJ2-7
clone size: NA
D gene: TRBD1
V gene: TRBV9

CDR3 DNA: TGTGCCAGTCGGTCGGGACCCCCGCCGTACGAGCAGTACTTC
CDR3 protein: CASRSGPPPYEQYF
J gene: TRBJ2-7
clone size: NA
D gene: NA
V gene: TRBV19

CDR3 DNA: TGTGCCATCGGGAATGGGGGTCCACCCCTCCACTTT
CDR3 protein: CAIGNGGPPLHF
J gene: TRBJ1-6
clone size: once
D gene: NA
V gene: TRBV7-9

CDR3 DNA: TGTGCCAGCAGCACGAATGGCTACACCTTC
CDR3 protein: CASSTNGYTF
J gene: TRBJ1-2
clone size: NA
D gene: NA
V gene: TRBV6-1

CDR3 DNA: TGTGCCAGCTCACCACCCAACAAAGCTTCGGCCTATGGCTACACCTTC
CDR3 protein: CASSPPNKASAYGYTF
J gene: TRBJ1-2
clone size: NA
D gene: NA
V gene: TRBV18

CDR3 DNA: TGTGCCAGCAGTGACAGGGTAAAGGCTAATGAAAAACTGTTTTTT
CDR3 protein: CASSDRVKANEKLFF
J gene: TRBJ1-4
clone size: NA
D gene: NA
V gene: TRBV6-1

CDR3 DNA: TGTGCCAGCAGAGAACTGTGGGAGTACTTC
CDR3 protein: CASRELWEYF
J gene: TRBJ2-7
clone size: NA
D gene: NA
V gene: TRBV6-1

CDR3 DNA: TGTGCCAGCAGTGCCTTATCGGGCTCTGGGGCCAACGTCCTGACTTTC
CDR3 protein: CASSALSGSGANVLTF
J gene: TRBJ2-6
clone size: NA
D gene: NA
V gene: TRBV27

CDR3 DNA: TGTGCCAGCAGCGAGAACAGGCCGCTGCGCTACGAGCAGTACTTC
CDR3 protein: CASSENRPLRYEQYF
J gene: TRBJ2-7
clone size: NA
D gene: NA
V gene: TRBV5-8

CDR3 DNA: TGTGCCAGTAGTAGGGGGCTGAACACTGAAGCTTTCTTT
CDR3 protein: CASSRGLNTEAFF
J gene: TRBJ1-1
clone size: once
D gene: NA
V gene: TRBV19

CDR3 DNA: TGTGCCAGCAGCGACGAGGGGGGACAAGAGACCCAGTACTTC
CDR3 protein: CASSDEGGQETQYF
J gene: TRBJ2-5
clone size: NA
D gene: NA
V gene: TRBV7-9

CDR3 DNA: TGTGCCAGCAGCTTATTGGACACCAGTCCCACAGATACGCAGTATTTT
CDR3 protein: CASSLLDTSPTDTQYF
J gene: TRBJ2-3
clone size: NA
D gene: NA
V gene: TRBV7-9

CDR3 DNA: TGTGCCAGCAGTTTGGCCGGGACAGGGTTGTCCTACGAGCAGTACTTC
CDR3 protein: CASSLAGTGLSYEQYF
J gene: TRBJ2-7
clone size: NA
D gene: TRBD1
V gene: TRBV5-8

CDR3 DNA: TGCGCCAGCAGCTTGGCCGAGGGGAACTATGGCTACACCTTC
CDR3 protein: CASSLAEGNYGYTF
J gene: TRBJ1-2
clone size: NA
D gene: NA
V gene: TRBV5-1

CDR3 DNA: TGTGCCTGGAGTACAACAGGGGTCCATCAGCCCCAGCATTTT
CDR3 protein: CAWSTTGVHQPQHF
J gene: TRBJ1-5
clone size: NA
D gene: TRBD1
V gene: TRBV30

CDR3 DNA: TGTGCCAGCAGCTCCAACCCGGGAGCGAAACTGTTTTTT
CDR3 protein: CASSSNPGAKLFF
J gene: TRBJ1-4
clone size: NA
D gene: NA
V gene: TRBV7-9

CDR3 DNA: TGTGCCAGCAGCTTAGAAGCAGGGTTGGGCTACGAGCAGTACTTC
CDR3 protein: CASSLEAGLGYEQYF
J gene: TRBJ2-7
clone size: NA
D gene: NA
V gene: TRBV7-9

CDR3 DNA: TGTGCCAGTAGACCAGAGGGACAGGGGGTAATGACTGAAGCTTTCTTT
CDR3 protein: CASRPEGQGVMTEAFF
J gene: TRBJ1-1
clone size: NA
D gene: TRBD1
V gene: TRBV19

CDR3 DNA: TGTGCCAGCAGTCGACTAGCGGCAGATACGCAGTATTTT
CDR3 protein: CASSRLAADTQYF
J gene: TRBJ2-3
clone size: NA
D gene: TRBD2
V gene: TRBV2

CDR3 DNA: TGTGCCAGCAGCGTAGACAGGGGGATTGAAGCTTTCTTT
CDR3 protein: CASSVDRGIEAFF
J gene: TRBJ1-1
clone size: NA
D gene: TRBD1
V gene: TRBV9

CDR3 DNA: TGTGCCAGCACCTCCCCGGGCAGGGTGAATGGCTACACCTTC
CDR3 protein: CASTSPGRVNGYTF
J gene: TRBJ1-2
clone size: NA
D gene: NA
V gene: TRBV9

CDR3 DNA: TGTGCCTGGAAAGGGACAAACCTCGCCTACGAGCAGTACTTC
CDR3 protein: CAWKGTNLAYEQYF
J gene: TRBJ2-7
clone size: NA
D gene: NA
V gene: TRBV30

CDR3 DNA: TGTGCCAGCAGCGACCGGGGGGGTTTCGACGAGCAGTTCTTC
CDR3 protein: CASSDRGGFDEQFF
J gene: TRBJ2-1
clone size: NA
D gene: TRBD2
V gene: TRBV9

CDR3 DNA: TGTGCCATCAGTGACGCCGGGACAGACACAGATACGCAGTATTTT
CDR3 protein: CAISDAGTDTDTQYF
J gene: TRBJ2-3
clone size: NA
D gene: TRBD1
V gene: TRBV10-3

CDR3 DNA: TGCAGCGTTGACGGGCAGGGAACCTACGAGCAGTACTTC
CDR3 protein: CSVDGQGTYEQYF
J gene: TRBJ2-7
clone size: NA
D gene: NA
V gene: TRBV29-1

CDR3 DNA: TGTGCCATCAGTGAGTCCCGGGACTCTTATGGAGGTTCCGGTGGCTACACCTTC
CDR3 protein: CAISESRDSYGGSGGYTF
J gene: TRBJ1-2
clone size: NA
D gene: NA
V gene: TRBV10-3

CDR3 DNA: TGTGCCAGCAGCGAGACCTCGAACACTGAAGCTTTCTTT
CDR3 protein: CASSETSNTEAFF
J gene: TRBJ1-1
clone size: NA
D gene: NA
V gene: TRBV5-5

CDR3 DNA: TGTGCCAGCAGCCGGGACAGGGGGGACTATGGCTACACCTTC
CDR3 protein: CASSRDRGDYGYTF
J gene: TRBJ1-2
clone size: NA
D gene: TRBD1
V gene: TRBV2

CDR3 DNA: TGCAGCGTTGAATCCCCAAAGAGGGACACCGGGGAGCTGTTTTTT
CDR3 protein: CSVESPKRDTGELFF
J gene: TRBJ2-2
clone size: NA
D gene: NA
V gene: TRBV29-1

CDR3 DNA: TGTGCCAGCAGTGTACAGGGGGATGAAAAACTGTTTTTT
CDR3 protein: CASSVQGDEKLFF
J gene: TRBJ1-4
clone size: NA
D gene: TRBD1
V gene: TRBV6-1

CDR3 DNA: TGTGCCAGCAGCCAAGATGGGTCTCCGGGTACCTACGAGCAGTACTTC
CDR3 protein: CASSQDGSPGTYEQYF
J gene: TRBJ2-7
clone size: once
D gene: NA
V gene: TRBV4-2

CDR3 DNA: TGTGCCAGCAGCTTGGGACAGGGGGTTGGGAACACTGAAGCTTTCTTT
CDR3 protein: CASSLGQGVGNTEAFF
J gene: TRBJ1-1
clone size: NA
D gene: TRBD1
V gene: TRBV5-5

CDR3 DNA: TGTGCCAGCAGCGCCAGGGGAGGGCCCAACACCGGGGAGCTGTTTTTT
CDR3 protein: CASSARGGPNTGELFF
J gene: TRBJ2-2
clone size: NA
D gene: NA
V gene: TRBV9

CDR3 DNA: TGTGCCAGCAGCTTACGGGACAGAGCCTACGAGCAGTACTTC
CDR3 protein: CASSLRDRAYEQYF
J gene: TRBJ2-7
clone size: once
D gene: TRBD1
V gene: TRBV7-8

CDR3 DNA: TGCGCCAGCAGTCCTGGGACATTAGTGTACGAGCAGTACTTC
CDR3 protein: CASSPGTLVYEQYF
J gene: TRBJ2-7
clone size: NA
D gene: NA
V gene: TRBV23-1

CDR3 DNA: TGTGCCAGCAGCTACGCCACTCTAGCGGGAGCAGGGGAGCAGTTCTTC
CDR3 protein: CASSYATLAGAGEQFF
J gene: TRBJ2-1
clone size: NA
D gene: TRBD2
V gene: TRBV11-1

CDR3 DNA: TGTGCCAGCAGCTTGGGATCCATCAGCCCTGGAAACACCATATATTTT
CDR3 protein: CASSLGSISPGNTIYF
J gene: TRBJ1-3
clone size: NA
D gene: NA
V gene: TRBV5-4

CDR3 DNA: TGCGCCAGCAGCTTGAGGTTCGGTTGGACAGGGGAGCAAGTCTCCTACGAGCAGTACTTC
CDR3 protein: CASSLRFGWTGEQVSYEQYF
J gene: TRBJ2-7
clone size: NA
D gene: TRBD1
V gene: TRBV5-1

CDR3 DNA: TGTGCCAGCAGCGCCGGCGGGGGGACCTACAATGAGCAGTTCTTC
CDR3 protein: CASSAGGGTYNEQFF
J gene: TRBJ2-1
clone size: NA
D gene: TRBD2
V gene: TRBV9

CDR3 DNA: TGTGCCAGCAAAAGCTTCGGGCAGCGTACAGATACGCAGTATTTT
CDR3 protein: CASKSFGQRTDTQYF
J gene: TRBJ2-3
clone size: NA
D gene: NA
V gene: TRBV2

CDR3 DNA: TGCGCCAGCAGCCAAGATGGGAGGTCGATGGCCGGGGAGCTGTTTTTT
CDR3 protein: CASSQDGRSMAGELFF
J gene: TRBJ2-2
clone size: NA
D gene: NA
V gene: TRBV4-3

CDR3 DNA: TGTGCCAGCAGCTTAGCCCCGTCACAGACCTCTGGGAACACCATATATTTT
CDR3 protein: CASSLAPSQTSGNTIYF
J gene: TRBJ1-3
clone size: NA
D gene: NA
V gene: TRBV7-2

CDR3 DNA: TGTGCCAGCAGTTACTCGGGGGTAGTTAGGACTGAAGCTTTCTTT
CDR3 protein: CASSYSGVVRTEAFF
J gene: TRBJ1-1
clone size: NA
D gene: NA
V gene: TRBV6-5

CDR3 DNA: TGTGCCAGCAGCCCCGGAGGGCCGAGCAATCAGCCCCAGCATTTT
CDR3 protein: CASSPGGPSNQPQHF
J gene: TRBJ1-5
clone size: NA
D gene: NA
V gene: TRBV6-6